What follows are 22 T cell receptor beta chains derived from one specimen sequenced in a study of Graves' ophthalmopathy and Graves' hyperthyroidism. Amplification of the TCR beta CDR3 regions used RNA transcripts (as template). The first-round RT-PCR employed HTBI primers together with the Qiagen OneStep RT-PCR kit. A multiplex PCR was then performed as the second round. TCRdb analysed the multiplex PCR reads with MiXCR anew, one entry per CDR3 protein. This table holds over a million distinct CDR3 sequences, less than 45% found once. Sequencing was done on a sample of peripheral blood or thyroid tissue (not recorded which). Receptor source: an adult man with Graves' hyperthyroidism.

This clonotype was detected ten times or more. The chain joins TRBV15 to TRBJ2-2; 8 bases are shared with TRBD2. Germline V gene sequence: CDR1 LNHNV, CDR2 YYDKDF (reference sequence). V lost 5 bases and J lost 2; bases outside the gene matches: 10. This CDR3 is 17 amino acids long. CDR3 residues: CATSGFHSGGNTGELFF. For the CDR3, the DNA is TGTGCCACCAGCGGGTTTCACAGCGGGGGAAACACCGGGGAGCTGTTTTTT.

This clonotype was picked up one time. The junction departs from the called germline gene at one end, perhaps through a read error. The genes are TRBV9 and TRBJ2-5; the match to TRBD1 covers 7 bases. Germline-derived CDR1 and CDR2 are SGDLS and YYNGEE. The CDR3 covers 16 residues. CDR3 sequence reads: CASSVDGDRVRETQYF. CDR3 bases: TGCGCCAGCAGCGTAGACGGTGACAGGGTTCGGGAGACCCAGTACTTC.

The rearrangement links TRBV24-1 to TRBJ2-7; TRBD1 agrees at 9 bases. This CDR3 is built from 16 residues. Germline-derived CDR1 and CDR2 are KGHDR and SFDVKD. J gave up 0 bases and V 12 bases, and 14 bases lay outside the gene matches. The CDR3 DNA reads as TGTGCCTGGAGTGGAGGGACAGGGCCAAGCTCCTACGAGCAGTACTTC. Its protein is CAWSGGTGPSSYEQYF.

Many counts were recorded for this clonotype. V and J are TRBV29-1 and TRBJ1-4; D unresolved. V was pared by 3 bases and J by 5 bases, with 10 bases between. The CDR3 loop spans 13 amino acids. The germline V gene has CDR1 SQVTM and CDR2 ANQGSEA. The DNA for the CDR3 is TGCAGCGTTGAGCGAGACGGCAATGAAAAACTGTTTTTT. Translation gives CSVERDGNEKLFF.

The J gene is TRBJ1-5, the V gene TRBV6-1, with 8 bases that match TRBD1. The CDR3 contains 13 residues. Germline V lookup: CDR1 MNHNS, CDR2 SASEGT. V was clipped by 6 bases and J by 5 bases; unmatched bases: 3. CDR3 in amino acids: CASRTRGHQPQHF. The CDR3 nucleotides read TGTGCCAGCAGAACCAGGGGGCATCAGCCCCAGCATTTT.

The rearrangement joins TRBV2 to TRBJ2-5; TRBD1 agrees at 7 bases. This CDR3 is 12 amino acids long. The V segment lost 6 bases and the J segment 9 bases; nucleotides outside the gene matches: 7. Per germline, CDR1 SNHLY and CDR2 FYNNEI. The CDR3 bases are TGTGCCAGCAGCTGGGACAGTGAGCCCCAGTACTTC. This codes for CASSWDSEPQYF.

The table lists this clonotype with a few counts. The rearrangement uses TRBV6-1 and TRBJ1-1; 7 bases are shared with TRBD1. V was pared by 6 bases and J by 5 bases, with 9 bases of the junction left unmatched. Looked up from germline, CDR1 is MNHNS and CDR2 is SASEGT. This CDR3 has 14 residues. The CDR3 sequence: CASRRSTGRTEAFF. For the CDR3, the DNA is TGTGCCAGCAGGCGATCGACAGGGAGGACTGAAGCTTTCTTT.

V gene TRBV20-1 combines with J gene TRBJ2-3; 9 bases are shared with TRBD2. The V gene end was trimmed by 0 bases and the J gene end by 5 bases; junction bases not matched to a gene: 9. The germline CDR1 and CDR2 sequences are DFQATT and SNEGSKA (reference sequence). This CDR3 is 16 amino acids long. As DNA, the CDR3 is TGCAGTGCTAGAGATAGTAGCGGGAGACGGGTAGATACGCAGTATTTT. Its translation: CSARDSSGRRVDTQYF.

This clonotype was seen many times. The chain has TRBV25-1 and TRBJ1-1; no firm D call. V lost 6 bases and J 9 bases, leaving 14 bases between the germline ends. Per germline, CDR1 MGHDK and CDR2 SYGVNS. This CDR3 spans 12 amino acids. The CDR3 DNA reads as TGTGCCAGCAGAGCCGACACCCTTAAAGCTTTCTTT. Amino acid sequence: CASRADTLKAFF.

The rearrangement joins TRBV2 to TRBJ1-1; D remains unclear. V was cut by 5 bases and J by 1 base, with 11 bases left in between. In germline, CDR1 is SNHLY, CDR2 FYNNEI. CDR3 length equals 14 residues. CDR3: CASSPLLANTEAFF. Written as DNA, the CDR3 is TGTGCCAGCAGTCCACTCCTGGCGAACACTGAAGCTTTCTTT. Full variable domain (outside the CDR3, taken from reference TRBV2 and TRBJ1-1): EPEVTQTPSHQVTQMGQEVILRCVPISNHLYFYWYRQILGQKVEFLVSFYNNEISEKSEIFDDQFSVERPDGSNFTLKIRSTKLEDSAMYFCASSPLLANTEAFFGQGTRLTVV.

This clonotype was detected only a few times. The rearrangement uses TRBV30 and TRBJ1-1; 7 nucleotides line up with TRBD1. In germline, CDR1 is GTSNPN, CDR2 SVGIG (reference sequence). This CDR3 spans 14 amino acids. The V segment lost 5 bases and the J segment 0 bases; nucleotides outside the gene matches: 6. CDR3 amino acids: CAWGGQILNTEAFF. CDR3 coding DNA: TGTGCCTGGGGGGGACAGATCCTGAACACTGAAGCTTTCTTT.

This clonotype has a handful of counts. This chain uses TRBV5-1 with TRBJ2-2; 8 positions match TRBD2. CDR1 SGHRS and CDR2 YFSETQ come from the germline V gene. Losses at the gene ends were 5 bases for V and 0 bases for J; bases not matched to a gene: 6. The CDR3 runs 16 residues. CDR3: CASRQAAGANTGELFF. CDR3 DNA sequence: TGCGCCAGCAGGCAGGCAGCGGGGGCGAACACCGGGGAGCTGTTTTTT. The full variable domain, rest sourced from reference TRBV5-1 and TRBJ2-2, is KAGVTQTPRYLIKTRGQQVTLSCSPISGHRSVSWYQQTPGQGLQFLFEYFSETQRNKGNFPGRFSGRQFSNSRSEMNVSTLELGDSALYLCASRQAAGANTGELFFGEGSRLTVL.

The V call is TRBV29-1, the J call TRBJ2-5; no clear D. Germline lookup yields CDR1 SQVTM and CDR2 ANQGSEA. The ends were cut back, 5 bases at V and 9 bases at J, with 19 bases in the middle. The CDR3 spans 13 residues. CDR3 DNA: TGCAGCGTTAAGGGAAATAGCAATCAGCCCCAGTACTTC. Translating gives CSVKGNSNQPQYF.

The rearrangement joins TRBV29-1 to TRBJ1-1; D is possibly TRBD1 (6 bases). V gave up 5 bases and J gave up 1 base, with 14 bases separating them. Per germline, CDR1 SQVTM and CDR2 ANQGSEA. This CDR3 contains 14 residues. CDR3 nucleotide sequence: TGCAGCGTTCCAAGGGGGACGGGGAACACTGAAGCTTTCTTT. It encodes CSVPRGTGNTEAFF.

The rearrangement joins TRBV11-1 to TRBJ1-1, with unresolved D. Germline values: CDR1 SGHAT, CDR2 FQDESV (reference sequence). The CDR3 is made up of 17 amino acids. V lost 3 bases and J lost 0, with 17 bases in between. CDR3 residues: CASSLNPRHRMNTEAFF. CDR3 DNA sequence: TGTGCCAGCAGCTTGAACCCCCGGCATCGCATGAACACTGAAGCTTTCTTT.

This clonotype was picked up a small number of times. The chain uses TRBV4-3 and TRBJ1-3, with 8 bases matching TRBD1. Germline loops: CDR1 LGHNA, CDR2 YSLEER. CDR3 length: 15 amino acids. The junction had 4 bases not matched to a gene; V was cut back by 3 bases and J by 3 bases. The CDR3 DNA reads as TGCGCCAGCAGCCAGTCCGGACAGGGTGGAAACACCATATATTTT. Its translation: CASSQSGQGGNTIYF.

This clonotype was recorded at least ten times. V is TRBV5-1 and J is TRBJ2-5; D is unclear. V lost 1 base, J lost 5 bases, and 6 bases lay in between. CDR3 length equals 12 residues. Germline V CDR1 and CDR2: SGHRS, YFSETQ. CDR3 in DNA: TGCGCCAGCAGCTTGTACTCTGAGACCCAGTACTTC. It encodes CASSLYSETQYF.

This clonotype showed up many times. V gene TRBV7-2 combines with J gene TRBJ2-2, with 9 bases aligning to TRBD2. The germline gives CDR1 SGHTA, CDR2 FQGNSA. The CDR3 contains 18 residues. V lost 3 bases to trimming and J lost 0 bases; unmatched junction nucleotides: 8. In nucleotides, the CDR3 is TGTGCCAGCAGCTTCCTAAGCGGGGGGTTTTCGAACACCGGGGAGCTGTTTTTT. Encoded protein: CASSFLSGGFSNTGELFF. The variable domain in full, with the rest retrieved from reference TRBV7-2 and TRBJ2-2, is GAGVSQSPSNKVTEKGKDVELRCDPISGHTALYWYRQSLGQGLEFLIYFQGNSAPDKSGLPSDRFSAERTGGSVSTLTIQRTQQEDSAVYLCASSFLSGGFSNTGELFFGEGSRLTVL.

This clonotype appeared a few times. This rearrangement joins TRBV14 to TRBJ2-7, with D unresolved. Germline CDR1 SGHDN, CDR2 FVKESK. V was clipped by 1 base and J by 6 bases, with 10 bases between them. The CDR3 spans 13 residues. CDR3 amino acids: CASSQGIQGEQYF. CDR3 DNA sequence: TGTGCCAGCAGCCAAGGGATCCAAGGCGAGCAGTACTTC.

This chain joins TRBV12-3 or TRBV12-4 and TRBJ1-4; D might be TRBD1 (5 bases). V gave up 6 bases and J gave up 7 bases, with 21 bases separating them. This CDR3 is built from 16 residues. The chain's CDR3 is CASSAPGREVGEKLFF. The CDR3 region has the DNA TGTGCCAGCAGCGCCCCAGGGAGGGAAGTGGGTGAAAAACTGTTTTTT.

This clonotype was seen many times. V is TRBV7-9 and J is TRBJ2-7, with no clear D. CDR3 size: 13 residues. Trimming pared 5 bases from V and 2 bases from J, leaving 10 bases between. Germline lookup yields CDR1 SEHNR and CDR2 FQNEAQ (reference sequence). In DNA, the CDR3 is TGTGCCAGCAGCCCCCTAGGACCCTACGAGCAGTACTTC. Translated: CASSPLGPYEQYF.

The chain is built from TRBV6-5 and TRBJ1-6, with 9 bases matching TRBD1. The junction had 13 bases not matched to a gene; V was cut back by 4 bases and J by 9 bases. CDR3 size: 17 residues. Germline V CDR1 and CDR2: MNHEY, SVGAGI. CDR3 nucleotides: TGTGCCAGCAGTTTAGGGACAGGGAAATTTAAAGGTTCACCCCTCCACTTT. Amino acid sequence: CASSLGTGKFKGSPLHF.